The clone carrying this TCR beta chain was seen many times. This entry comes from a study of blood T cell repertoires in COVID-19. The CDR3 sequence is 16 residues long. CDR1 and CDR2 (germline): MNHNS, SASEGT. J was trimmed by 4 bases and V by 1 base; bases with no gene match: 7. The age range of participants was about 18 to 100 years, with residence in fewer than 25 US areas. Self-reported history from a screening survey and questionnaire set each donor's cohort. Only in-frame clones appear in the TCRdb table, and some are missing; sequencing was by immunoSEQ multiplex PCR. The table lists about 330,000 clones, over 80% of them singletons.

The chain carries TRBV6-1 and TRBJ2-3; TRBD1 matches 8 bases. Sequencing was performed on PBMCs or T cells enriched from blood (not recorded which). The clonotype comes from a man aged 30 to 39 who had recovered from COVID-19. CDR3 protein: CASSEDTGGGADTQYF. The CDR3 coding sequence is TGTGCCAGCAGTGAAGACACAGGGGGTGGGGCAGATACGCAGTATTTT.